This TCR beta chain originates from a study of response to subunit inactivated influenza vaccine. Germline CDR1 reads MNHNS; CDR2 reads SASEGT. V shed 6 bases, J shed 4 bases, and the junction held 5 bases outside the gene matches. The CDR3 extends over 15 amino acids. This clonotype appeared many times. Its antigen is still unknown. MiXCR, applied by TCRdb to the RT-PCR reads, yields one record per CDR3 protein. The sample lists a few hundred thousand distinct CDR3 sequences, approximately 10% occurring once. Study results and caveats: New T cells are recruited in small numbers by each seasonal influenza vaccination, according to the authors' suggestion.

This clonotype was sampled from a man aged 45 to 65 who received an inactivated influenza vaccine. The V and J genes are TRBV6-1 and TRBJ2-2; 10 positions match TRBD1. The sample here was PBMCs from blood, taken 40 to 50 days after vaccination. CDR3: CASRRQGAGTGELFF. The CDR3 nucleotides are TGTGCCAGCAGGCGACAGGGGGCTGGCACCGGGGAGCTGTTTTTT.